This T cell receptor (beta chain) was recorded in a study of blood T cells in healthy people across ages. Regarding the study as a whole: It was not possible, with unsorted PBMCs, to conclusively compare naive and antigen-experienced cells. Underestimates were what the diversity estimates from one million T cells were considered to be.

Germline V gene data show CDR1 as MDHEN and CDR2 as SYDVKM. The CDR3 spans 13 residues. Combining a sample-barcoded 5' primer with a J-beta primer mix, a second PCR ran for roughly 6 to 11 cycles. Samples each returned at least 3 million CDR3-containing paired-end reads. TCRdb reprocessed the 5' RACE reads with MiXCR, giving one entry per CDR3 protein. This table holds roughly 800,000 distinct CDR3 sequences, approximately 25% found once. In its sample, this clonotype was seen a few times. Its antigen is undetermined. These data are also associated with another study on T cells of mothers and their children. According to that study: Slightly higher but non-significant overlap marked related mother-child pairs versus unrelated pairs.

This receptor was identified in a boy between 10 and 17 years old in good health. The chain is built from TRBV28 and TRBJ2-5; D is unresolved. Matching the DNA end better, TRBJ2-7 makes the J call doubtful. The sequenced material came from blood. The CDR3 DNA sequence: TGTGCCAGTGGAGAACGGCCTCCCTACGAGCAGTACTTC. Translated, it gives CASGERPPYEQYF.